The 23 T cell receptor beta chains below come from one sample, sequenced in a study of cytomegalovirus exposure and HLA in healthy donors. Sequenced by immunoSEQ multiplex PCR; TCRdb stores in-frame clones only, minus some. The sample has about 130,000 clones, around 90% seen once; the top ten hold roughly 2%. The specimen sequenced was PBMCs. The receptors here all came from a woman younger than 35 in good health and CMV-seronegative.

This chain uses TRBV19 with TRBJ2-7, with 7 bases identical to TRBD2. This CDR3 has 14 amino acids. Losses at the gene ends were 4 bases for V and 6 bases for J; bases not matched to a gene: 9. Germline values: CDR1 LNHDA, CDR2 SQIVND (reference sequence). CDR3 sequence (DNA): TGTGCCAGTAGTACGGGGGAGGGCCTGGGCGAGCAGTACTTC. It is translated as CASSTGEGLGEQYF.

The V gene is TRBV5-1, the J gene TRBJ1-3; a weak D match, TRBD1 (6 bases). The germline V gene has CDR1 SGHRS and CDR2 YFSETQ. The CDR3 length is 15 residues. Trimming took off 2 bases at V and 4 bases at J, with 13 bases between the two ends. The CDR3 DNA follows: TGCGCCAGCAGCTTATCTCCCAGGGGAGGAAACACCATATATTTT. It specifies CASSLSPRGGNTIYF.

The chain combines TRBV5-1 with TRBJ2-3; 7 nucleotides match TRBD2. This CDR3 is 15 amino acids long. The germline V gene has CDR1 SGHRS and CDR2 YFSETQ. The J segment lost 4 bases and the V segment lost 4 bases, leaving 9 bases of the junction unmatched. In DNA form, the CDR3 reads TGCGCCAGCAGCCCTCGCGGGAGAGGGGCAGATACGCAGTATTTT. It yields the protein CASSPRGRGADTQYF.

The chain joins TRBV5-4 to TRBJ2-5; 9 bases map to TRBD1. CDR3 length: 15 residues. Unmatched junction bases numbered 5, after V lost 0 bases and J lost 5 bases. CDR1 SGHNT and CDR2 YYREEE come from the germline V gene (reference sequence). CDR3 loop: CASSLAGTGQETQYF. As DNA, the CDR3 is TGTGCCAGCAGCTTGGCGGGGACAGGGCAGGAGACCCAGTACTTC.

The chain joins TRBV11-1 to TRBJ2-7; D perhaps matches TRBD1 (6 bases). The CDR3 extends over 14 amino acids. V was clipped by 2 bases and J by 5 bases, with 13 bases between them. Germline assignment: CDR1 SGHAT and CDR2 FQDESV (reference sequence). Written as DNA, the CDR3 is TGTGCCAGCAGCTTATCCTTTGGGGGCCACGAGCAGTACTTC. This gives the protein CASSLSFGGHEQYF.

This chain links TRBV6-1 with TRBJ2-1; 7 nucleotides line up with TRBD2. In germline, CDR1 is MNHNS, CDR2 SASEGT. V trimming: 3 bases; J trimming: 0 bases; junction bases outside the gene matches: 2. The CDR3 contains 15 residues. The CDR3 nucleotides read TGTGCCAGCAGTGAGGGGACTACCTCCTACAATGAGCAGTTCTTC. It yields the protein CASSEGTTSYNEQFF.

This chain links TRBV13 with TRBJ2-2; 10 bases map to TRBD2. Germline CDR1 is PRHDT and CDR2 is FYEKMQ (reference sequence). The CDR3 runs to 15 residues. V was pared by 1 base and J by 6 bases, with 2 bases of the junction left unmatched. CDR3 nucleotides: TGTGCCAGCAGCTTAGCAGCGGGAGGGTCCGGGGAGCTGTTTTTT. Its translation is CASSLAAGGSGELFF. Combining the CDR3 with reference TRBV13 and TRBJ2-2 gives the whole variable domain AAGVIQSPRHLIKEKRETATLKCYPIPRHDTVYWYQQGPGQDPQFLISFYEKMQSDKGSIPDRFSAQQFSDYHSELNMSSLELGDSALYFCASSLAAGGSGELFFGEGSRLTVL.

This clone has only one observation. The chain carries TRBV5-4 and TRBJ2-1; 10 nucleotides agree with TRBD2. CDR1 is SGHNT, CDR2 YYREEE, per germline (reference sequence). This CDR3 is built from 15 residues. V trimming: 3 bases; J trimming: 8 bases; junction bases outside the gene matches: 8. The CDR3 here is CASSWSGGAADEQFF. The DNA for the CDR3 is TGTGCCAGCAGCTGGAGCGGGGGGGCCGCGGATGAGCAGTTCTTC.

The chain is built from TRBV7-9 and TRBJ2-7; 11 positions match TRBD1. J gave up 5 bases and V 10 bases, and 7 bases lay outside the gene matches. Germline V gene lookup returns CDR1 SEHNR and CDR2 FQNEAQ (reference sequence). This CDR3 comprises 13 residues. The CDR3 DNA reads as TGTGCCACAGGTGGGGGACAGGGGGACGAGCAGTACTTC. Amino acids: CATGGGQGDEQYF.

On this clone itself: One end of the junction varies from germline; a read error may be responsible. The CDR3 protein is CASSDQPGGRAYEQYF. The CDR3 DNA follows: TGCGCCAGCAGCGACCAGCCTGGCGGGAGGGCCTATGAGCAGTACTTC. The rearrangement joins TRBV4-1 to TRBJ2-7, with 9 positions matching TRBD2. The CDR3 sequence is 16 residues long. Germline V gene sequence: CDR1 MGHRA, CDR2 YSYEKL.

The V call is TRBV11-3, the J call TRBJ2-3; perhaps TRBD1 as D (6 bases). CDR1 is SGHNT, CDR2 YENEEA, per germline. The CDR3 covers 14 residues. Trimming removed 5 bases at V and 0 bases at J, with 9 bases between. The DNA for the CDR3 is TGTGCCAGCAGCCAGACAGGAAGCACAGATACGCAGTATTTT. Translation gives CASSQTGSTDTQYF.

The sample holds a few counts of this clone. This chain connects TRBV5-6 to TRBJ2-7; TRBD1 agrees at 9 bases. CDR3 length: 12 amino acids. V lost 3 bases to trimming and J lost 8 bases; unmatched junction nucleotides: 3. Germline V gene lookup returns CDR1 SGHDT and CDR2 YYEEEE. The CDR3 DNA is TGTGCCAGCAGCTGGGACAGGGATAAGCAGTACTTC. It specifies CASSWDRDKQYF. The variable domain in full, completed from reference TRBV5-6 and TRBJ2-7, reads DAGVTQSPTHLIKTRGQQVTLRCSPKSGHDTVSWYQQALGQGPQFIFQYYEEEERQRGNFPDRFSGHQFPNYSSELNVNALLLGDSALYLCASSWDRDKQYFGPGTRLTVT.

CDR3 in amino acids: CASGGVGTGVYGYTF. For the CDR3, the DNA is TGCGCCAGCGGGGGGGTGGGGACAGGGGTATATGGCTACACCTTC. The chain has TRBV4-1 and TRBJ1-2; 10 bases match TRBD1. This CDR3 spans 15 amino acids. Germline-derived CDR1 and CDR2 are MGHRA and YSYEKL. V trimming: 8 bases; J trimming: 5 bases; junction bases outside the gene matches: 11.

The genes are TRBV27 and TRBJ2-7, with D possibly being TRBD2 (6 bases). CDR1 and CDR2 (germline): MNHEY, SMNVEV (reference sequence). V lost 8 bases and J lost 3, with 20 bases in between. The CDR3 spans 15 residues. The CDR3 DNA sequence: TGTGCCAGCGCCCGCGGGGCAGGACCGATCTACGAGCAGTACTTC. Amino acids: CASARGAGPIYEQYF.

The rearrangement uses TRBV6-5 and TRBJ2-7; 9 bases map to TRBD1. Germline-derived CDR1 and CDR2 are MNHEY and SVGAGI. The CDR3 is made up of 13 amino acids. Trimming removed 11 bases from V and 2 bases from J; junction bases left unmatched: 7. CDR3 in amino acids: CASARDRAYEQYF. CDR3 DNA sequence: TGTGCCTCAGCGCGGGACAGGGCCTACGAGCAGTACTTC.

The gene calls are TRBV5-8 and TRBJ2-2, with D unresolved. This CDR3 region has 14 residues. V was clipped by 2 bases and J by 4 bases, with 9 bases between them. The germline V gene encodes CDR1 SGHTS and CDR2 YDEGEE. The CDR3 sequence is CASSFGGSTGELFF. The CDR3 DNA sequence: TGTGCCAGCAGCTTCGGCGGTTCCACCGGGGAGCTGTTTTTT.

CDR3 protein: CASSPFTGVADTQYF. DNA of the CDR3: TGTGCCAGCAGCCCTTTCACCGGAGTGGCAGATACGCAGTATTTT. The chain has TRBV7-9 and TRBJ2-3; D unresolved. V was clipped by 5 bases and J by 4 bases, with 16 bases between them. The CDR3 loop spans 15 amino acids. From germline, CDR1 is SEHNR and CDR2 FQNEAQ (reference sequence).

The chain joins TRBV7-9 to TRBJ2-3; 8 nucleotides line up with TRBD2. There are 16 residues in the CDR3. CDR1 is SEHNR and CDR2 is FQNEAQ in the germline V gene (reference sequence). The V gene end was trimmed by 5 bases and the J gene end by 2 bases; junction bases not matched to a gene: 9. The DNA of the CDR3 is TGTGCCAGCAGCCTAATTAGCGGGACCTCCACAGATACGCAGTATTTT. Protein sequence: CASSLISGTSTDTQYF.

The chain carries TRBV25-1 and TRBJ1-4, with a weak D call TRBD1 (6 bases). Per the germline V gene, CDR1 is MGHDK and CDR2 is SYGVNS. Trimming pared 3 bases from V and 4 bases from J, leaving 12 bases between. The CDR3 consists of 15 residues. The CDR3, as DNA: TGTGCCAGCAGTGATTCCCGACAGGTTAATGAAAAACTGTTTTTT. Protein sequence: CASSDSRQVNEKLFF.

This chain joins TRBV10-2 and TRBJ1-4; D unresolved. The V gene's germline CDR1 is WSHSY and CDR2 SAAADI. Deletions cut 6 bases from V and 3 bases from J, with 17 bases between. This CDR3 is 16 amino acids long. CDR3 sequence: CASRNRHRDANEKLFF. The CDR3 bases are TGCGCCAGCAGGAACCGTCACCGGGATGCTAATGAAAAACTGTTTTTT.

V and J are TRBV19 and TRBJ2-5, with TRBD1 matching over 9 bases. This CDR3 is built from 14 residues. J was trimmed by 5 bases and V by 5 bases; bases with no gene match: 6. Germline V lookup: CDR1 LNHDA, CDR2 SQIVND (reference sequence). DNA for the CDR3: TGTGCCAGTAGTGCCTACAGGGGGCAGGAGACCCAGTACTTC. This codes for CASSAYRGQETQYF.

This sequence joins TRBV7-2 and TRBJ2-6; D call uncertain. This CDR3 region has 14 residues. V dropped 4 bases and J dropped 0 bases, with 4 bases sitting between them. Per germline, CDR1 SGHTA and CDR2 FQGNSA. CDR3 sequence: CASSSSSGANVLTF. CDR3 bases: TGTGCCAGCAGCTCGAGCTCTGGGGCCAACGTCCTGACTTTC.

The table lists this clone with a count of one. V gene TRBV5-1 combines with J gene TRBJ2-2; D is unclear. The CDR3 length is 14 residues. The V gene's germline CDR1 is SGHRS and CDR2 YFSETQ. V was shortened by 3 bases and J by 0 bases, with 6 bases between the two germline ends. As DNA, the CDR3 is TGCGCCAGCAGCTACACACCGAACACCGGGGAGCTGTTTTTT. It codes for CASSYTPNTGELFF.